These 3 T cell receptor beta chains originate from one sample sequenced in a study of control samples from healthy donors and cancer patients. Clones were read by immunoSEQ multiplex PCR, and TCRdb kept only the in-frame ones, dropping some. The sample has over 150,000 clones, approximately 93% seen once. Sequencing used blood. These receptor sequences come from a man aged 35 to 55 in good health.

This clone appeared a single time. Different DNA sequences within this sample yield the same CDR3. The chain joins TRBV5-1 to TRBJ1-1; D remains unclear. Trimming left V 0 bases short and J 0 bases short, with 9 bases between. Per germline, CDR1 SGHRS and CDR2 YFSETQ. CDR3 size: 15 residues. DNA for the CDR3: TGCGCCAGCAGCTTGGCGGGCGGAATGAACACTGAAGCTTTCTTT. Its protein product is CASSLAGGMNTEAFF.

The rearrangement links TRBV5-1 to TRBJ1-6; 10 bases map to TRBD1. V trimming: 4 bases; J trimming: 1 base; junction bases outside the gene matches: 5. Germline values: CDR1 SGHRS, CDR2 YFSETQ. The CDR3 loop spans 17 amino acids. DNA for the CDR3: TGCGCCAGCAGCAGAAGACAGGGGGCATCCTATAATTCACCCCTCCACTTT. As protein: CASSRRQGASYNSPLHF.

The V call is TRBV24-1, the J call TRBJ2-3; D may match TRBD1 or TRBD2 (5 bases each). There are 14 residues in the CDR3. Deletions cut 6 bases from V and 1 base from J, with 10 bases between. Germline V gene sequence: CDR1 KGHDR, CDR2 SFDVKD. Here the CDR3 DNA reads TGTGCCACCAGTCAGGGAGCGGGCACAGATACGCAGTATTTT. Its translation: CATSQGAGTDTQYF.